The clone carrying this TCR beta chain was seen repeatedly, ten times or more. Two time points each involved a draw of 4.5 to 6 milliliters of peripheral blood. Genomic DNA was subjected to two-round multiplex PCR for amplification of TCR beta CDR3. The first round of PCR was done with primers that matched each TRBV and TRBJ gene. Universal primers went into the second round of PCR. TCRdb used MiXCR to reprocess the multiplex PCR reads, holding one entry per CDR3 protein. The sample consists of around 63,000 distinct CDR3 sequences, roughly 29% of them appearing once. Per germline, CDR1 LGHDT and CDR2 YNNKEL (reference sequence). This CDR3 is built from 16 residues. Trimming removed 4 bases from V and 5 bases from J; junction bases left unmatched: 11. The data derive from a study of prognosis after radiotherapy for stage I lung cancer. Study in general: A median of approximately 7 months after radiotherapy, distant metastases were seen in several patients, while no significant progression was shown by 15.

The sequenced sample was PBMCs, obtained before or after stereotactic body radiation therapy (not recorded which). The V and J genes are TRBV3-1 and TRBJ2-1; 7 positions match TRBD1. This receptor was obtained from a donor over 45 with non-small cell lung cancer. CDR3 sequence reads: CASSRRQGFTDNEQFF. The DNA of the CDR3 is TGTGCCAGCAGCCGACGACAGGGTTTTACGGACAATGAGCAGTTCTTC.